This TCR beta chain was documented in a study of blood T cell repertoires in COVID-19. Study in general: Sites in the United States, Italy and Spain provided acute and convalescent COVID-19 samples. The cDNA or gDNA used as material had been derived from T cells, B-cell-depleted T cells, or PBMCs.

There are 15 residues in the CDR3. Losses at the gene ends were 3 bases for V and 4 bases for J; bases not matched to a gene: 4. Germline V gene sequence: CDR1 KGHSH, CDR2 LQKENI. As processed by the authors: Amplification with reference gene primers provided the estimates of nucleated cell counts. Repertoires were generated with immunoSEQ multiplex PCR, while TCRdb's copy carries only in-frame clones and drops some. That table supplies the V and J calls and clone size; D and trimming were determined from the DNA. The sample lists fewer than 200,000 clones; roughly 88% were seen once. This clone has only a few counts.

The rearrangement links TRBV18 to TRBJ2-1; TRBD1 agrees at 9 bases. Input material: peripheral blood. The origin of this receptor is a man aged 60 to 69 who had recovered from COVID-19. In nucleotides, the CDR3 is TGTGCCAGCTCACCGGACAGGGGCGCTTACAATGAGCAGTTCTTC. As protein: CASSPDRGAYNEQFF. Combining the CDR3 with reference TRBV18 and TRBJ2-1 gives the whole variable domain NAGVMQNPRHLVRRRGQEARLRCSPMKGHSHVYWYRQLPEEGLKFMVYLQKENIIDESGMPKERFSAEFPKEGPSILRIQQVVRGDSAAYFCASSPDRGAYNEQFFGPGTRLTVL.